Each of the 10 T cell receptor beta chains below was sequenced from the same sample in a study of shared clonotypes between healthy human individuals (TCRdb year 2020). Library construction relied on the immunoSEQ multiplex PCR assay. As stored in TCRdb, this immuneACCESS dataset retains in-frame rearrangements with V and J assigned. A fraction of the clones does not appear; measured against another copy, unresolved V genes explain less than half of the discrepancy, and the remainder lacks a known reason. In all, the sample holds 2.3 million or so clones, and 85% to 95% of those were seen once. The ten biggest clones cover about 0.41% of the sample. What was sequenced was naive CD4+ T cells from PBMCs. The cell subset or site label on this specimen signifies: CD45RA+ positively selected. The receptors derive from a man aged 18 to 30 in good health. Some clones in this sample may be carry-over from other donors' samples.

This chain connects TRBV5-5 to TRBJ1-2; D call uncertain. The CDR3 is made up of 15 amino acids. Germline V gives CDR1 SGHKS, CDR2 YYEKEE (reference sequence). Between the trimmed V and J ends, which lost 0 bases and 8 bases, there was a span of 17 bases. This CDR3 reads CASSLDFVTMYGYTF. In DNA, the CDR3 is TGTGCCAGCAGCTTGGATTTCGTGACAATGTACGGCTACACCTTC.

This clone came up once. The V gene is TRBV28, the J gene TRBJ2-5; 13 nucleotides match TRBD2. Germline CDR1 reads MDHEN; CDR2 reads SYDVKM. This CDR3 comprises 16 residues. V dropped 5 bases and J dropped 2; count of bases not matched to a gene: 5. The CDR3 loop reads CASSLGLAGAQETQYF. The CDR3 DNA reads TGTGCCAGCAGTCTCGGACTAGCGGGAGCTCAAGAGACCCAGTACTTC.

This chain joins TRBV5-1 and TRBJ1-1, with 7 nucleotides matching TRBD1. This CDR3 contains 18 residues. After removal of 1 base from V and 0 bases from J, the junction contained 12 bases not matched to a gene. CDR1 and CDR2 (germline): SGHRS, YFSETQ. CDR3 sequence: CASSLRPIGRGMNTEAFF. The CDR3 DNA is TGCGCCAGCAGCTTGAGACCGATAGGCAGGGGGATGAACACTGAAGCTTTCTTT. Looking up the rest from reference TRBV5-1 and TRBJ1-1 gives the full variable domain: KAGVTQTPRYLIKTRGQQVTLSCSPISGHRSVSWYQQTPGQGLQFLFEYFSETQRNKGNFPGRFSGRQFSNSRSEMNVSTLELGDSALYLCASSLRPIGRGMNTEAFFGQGTRLTVV.

This sequence joins TRBV6-1 and TRBJ1-5; 9 bases line up with TRBD1. The CDR3 runs 16 residues. CDR1 is MNHNS and CDR2 is SASEGT in the germline V gene. V was pared by 1 base and J by 0 bases, with 1 base of the junction left unmatched. The CDR3 sequence: CASSEDRGHSNQPQHF. CDR3 nucleotide sequence: TGTGCCAGCAGTGAAGACAGGGGGCATAGCAATCAGCCCCAGCATTTT.

J is TRBJ2-3 and V is TRBV4-3; 8 bases are shared with TRBD2. CDR3 length: 18 residues. The V segment lost 1 base and the J segment 0 bases; nucleotides outside the gene matches: 9. Per germline, CDR1 LGHNA and CDR2 YSLEER. The DNA for the CDR3 is TGCGCCAGCAGCCAAGGCGCTCTCTCTAGCGGGAGCACAGATACGCAGTATTTT. As protein: CASSQGALSSGSTDTQYF.

This clone was counted only a few times. This specimen includes other DNA sequences encoding the same CDR3. The rearrangement joins TRBV6-1 to TRBJ1-5; weak D call: TRBD1 (6 bases). The germline CDR1 and CDR2 sequences are MNHNS and SASEGT. V was trimmed by 3 bases and J by 4 bases, leaving 7 bases between them. This CDR3 comprises 13 residues. CDR3 nucleotide sequence: TGTGCCAGCAGTGAGGGGGCAAATCAGCCCCAGCATTTT. Translating it yields CASSEGANQPQHF.

The V and J genes are TRBV5-1 and TRBJ2-1; no definite D call. The CDR3 contains 13 residues. Germline loops: CDR1 SGHRS, CDR2 YFSETQ. Trimming left V 4 bases short and J 10 bases short, with 15 bases between. CDR3 residues: CASSLGRLSEQFF. CDR3 nucleotide sequence: TGCGCCAGCAGCCTCGGACGGCTCTCCGAGCAGTTCTTC.

The chain carries TRBV2 and TRBJ2-1; no clear D gene. This CDR3 has 14 amino acids. V was clipped by 1 base and J by 8 bases, with 12 bases between them. In germline, CDR1 is SNHLY, CDR2 FYNNEI. CDR3 loop: CASSEGSVGDEQFF. The CDR3 DNA reads as TGTGCCAGCAGTGAAGGGTCAGTTGGCGATGAGCAGTTCTTC.

With respect to this clone: Other DNA sequences in the sample encode the same CDR3. V and J are TRBV19 and TRBJ2-6, with unresolved D. The CDR3 has 15 amino acids. Trimming took 6 bases from V and 0 from J, leaving 9 bases between them. Germline CDR1 reads LNHDA; CDR2 reads SQIVND (reference sequence). This CDR3 is CASSSTGSGANVLTF. For the CDR3, the DNA is TGTGCCAGTAGCTCGACGGGCTCTGGGGCCAACGTCCTGACTTTC. Full variable domain (outside the CDR3, taken from reference TRBV19 and TRBJ2-6): DGGITQSPKYLFRKEGQNVTLSCEQNLNHDAMYWYRQDPGQGLRLIYYSQIVNDFQKGDIAEGYSVSREKKESFPLTVTSAQKNPTAFYLCASSSTGSGANVLTFGAGSRLTVL.

The chain carries TRBV5-1 and TRBJ2-1, with TRBD2 matching 8 bases. The germline V gene has CDR1 SGHRS and CDR2 YFSETQ. This CDR3 contains 15 residues. The V and J ends lost 4 bases and 7 bases, in that order; junction bases with no gene match: 10. This CDR3 reads CASSVELAVGNEQFF. Written as DNA, the CDR3 is TGCGCCAGCAGCGTAGAACTAGCGGTAGGGAATGAGCAGTTCTTC.